The entry below gives a single TCR beta chain sequence along with its context. The antigen is undetermined. Germline V gives CDR1 SQVTM, CDR2 ANQGSEA. The CDR3 is 14 residues long. Trimming removed 6 bases from V and 0 bases from J; junction bases left unmatched: 3. The sample originates from a study of blood T cells in healthy people across ages. For the second PCR, which ran for about 6 to 11 cycles, a sample-barcoded 5' primer and a J-beta primer mix were used. TCRdb redid the calling of the 5' RACE reads with MiXCR, one entry per CDR3 protein. The table lists 1,100,000 or so distinct CDR3 sequences, 35% to 55% of them singletons. Study-level findings and limits: Estimates based on one million T cells were treated as lower bounds.

This rearrangement joins TRBV29-1 to TRBJ2-4; 9 positions match TRBD2. The sequence was obtained from a woman aged 60-75 years in good health. Sequenced: blood. CDR3 sequence (DNA): TGCAGCGTGCTGCGGGGGGGAGCCAAAAACATTCAGTACTTC. Its protein is CSVLRGGAKNIQYF.